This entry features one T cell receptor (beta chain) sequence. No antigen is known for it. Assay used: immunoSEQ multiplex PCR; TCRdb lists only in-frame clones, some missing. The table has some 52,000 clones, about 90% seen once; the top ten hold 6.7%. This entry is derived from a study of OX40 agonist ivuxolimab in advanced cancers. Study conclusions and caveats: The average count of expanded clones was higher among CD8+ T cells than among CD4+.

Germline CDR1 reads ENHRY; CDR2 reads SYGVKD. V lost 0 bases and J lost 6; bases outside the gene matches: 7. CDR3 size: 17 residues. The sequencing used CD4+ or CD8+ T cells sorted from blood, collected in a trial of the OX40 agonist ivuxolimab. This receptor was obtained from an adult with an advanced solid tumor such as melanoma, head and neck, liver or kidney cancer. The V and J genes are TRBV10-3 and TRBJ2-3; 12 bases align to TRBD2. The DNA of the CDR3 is TGTGCCATCAGTGAGTCGACTAGCGGGGGTCAGGGGGATACGCAGTATTTT. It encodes CAISESTSGGQGDTQYF.